This is a list of T cell receptor beta chains from one sample in a study of cytomegalovirus exposure and HLA in healthy donors. Assay: immunoSEQ multiplex PCR; the TCRdb copy retains only in-frame clones and omits some. This sample has approximately 110,000 clones, with 55% to 65% found just once. The sequencing sample was made of PBMCs. The source of these receptors is a woman in her 30s in good health and CMV-seronegative. The CDR3 runs from the conserved cysteine through the conserved F or W. The order of the fields is V gene, J gene, clone size, D gene, CDR3 protein, CDR3 DNA. D genes are given only for firm matches. The size field is filled for only some rows; it gives once, few, many or a size class.

>TRBV7-9|TRBJ1-1|NA|NA
CASSLSSQGNTEAFF
TGTGCCAGCAGCTTATCCTCCCAGGGGAACACTGAAGCTTTCTTT
>TRBV9|TRBJ2-7|NA|NA
CASSETGSLGSEQYF
TGTGCCAGCAGCGAAACAGGGTCACTAGGAAGCGAGCAGTACTTC
>TRBV11-1|TRBJ2-5|NA|TRBD1
CASSLSGTGGLQETQYF
TGTGCCAGCAGCTTATCCGGGACAGGGGGCCTACAAGAGACCCAGTACTTC
>TRBV10-3|TRBJ1-4|NA|NA
CAISESSRAEKLFF
TGTGCCATCAGTGAGTCGAGCAGGGCTGAAAAACTGTTTTTT
>TRBV4-2|TRBJ1-1|NA|TRBD1
CASSQDYRQGAEAFF
TGTGCCAGCAGCCAAGATTATAGACAGGGCGCTGAAGCTTTCTTT
>TRBV19|TRBJ1-1|few|NA
CASSTQTEAFF
TGTGCCAGTAGTACCCAGACTGAAGCTTTCTTT
>TRBV28|TRBJ1-5|NA|NA
CASSLRGEWNQPQHF
TGTGCCAGCAGTTTGCGGGGAGAGTGGAATCAGCCCCAGCATTTT
>TRBV6-5|TRBJ1-2|few|NA
CASSYGGLKGYTF
TGTGCCAGCAGTTACGGGGGACTAAAGGGCTACACCTTC
>TRBV6-1|TRBJ1-2|NA|NA
CASSEAGTQSGYTF
TGTGCCAGCAGTGAGGCCGGGACACAATCGGGCTACACCTTC
>TRBV4-1|TRBJ2-5|few|TRBD2
CASSQQAGAGGRQETQYF
TGCGCCAGCAGCCAACAAGCGGGGGCGGGAGGCCGCCAAGAGACCCAGTACTTC
>TRBV7-9|TRBJ2-1|NA|TRBD2
CASSPGLAGRSYNEQFF
TGTGCCAGCAGCCCTGGACTAGCGGGTCGCTCCTACAATGAGCAGTTCTTC
>TRBV27|TRBJ2-7|NA|TRBD1
CASSLGQGAYEQYF
TGTGCCAGCAGTTTAGGGCAGGGGGCGTACGAGCAGTACTTC
>TRBV6-4|TRBJ1-1|few|NA
CASSEDSENTEAFF
TGTGCCAGCAGTGAGGACAGTGAGAACACTGAAGCTTTCTTT
>TRBV27|TRBJ2-7|NA|NA
CASSFSGYEQYF
TGTGCCAGCAGTTTCTCGGGGTACGAGCAGTACTTC
>TRBV7-2|TRBJ2-5|few|TRBD2
CASRPGTSGIGGQETQYF
TGTGCCAGCAGACCCGGGACTAGCGGGATAGGGGGCCAAGAGACCCAGTACTTC
>TRBV18|TRBJ1-3|few|NA
CASSLHKQSGNTIYF
TGTGCCAGCTCACTCCATAAACAGTCCGGAAACACCATATATTTT
>TRBV9|TRBJ2-7|NA|NA
CASSTSGRPSSEQYF
TGTGCCAGCAGCACCAGTGGTAGGCCTAGTTCCGAGCAGTACTTC
>TRBV25-1|TRBJ2-4|once|TRBD1
CASSDPRRQGDIQYF
TGTGCCAGCAGTGACCCAAGGCGACAGGGGGACATTCAGTACTTC
>TRBV5-1|TRBJ2-7|NA|TRBD2
CASSVPGTSSHEQYF
TGCGCCAGCAGCGTCCCCGGGACTAGCAGCCACGAGCAGTACTTC
>TRBV27|TRBJ1-5|NA|NA
CASSLVGTHSNQPQHF
TGTGCCAGCAGTTTAGTGGGGACACATAGCAATCAGCCCCAGCATTTT
>TRBV11-3|TRBJ1-1|NA|NA
CASSPGRENTEAFF
TGTGCCAGCAGCCCCGGGAGGGAGAACACTGAAGCTTTCTTT
>TRBV5-6|TRBJ1-1|NA|TRBD1
CASSLVGQGTPNTEAFF
TGTGCCAGCAGCTTGGTGGGACAGGGGACTCCGAACACTGAAGCTTTCTTT
>TRBV6-1|TRBJ2-5|medium-sized|TRBD2
CASSDLAGGPETQYF
TGTGCCAGCAGTGACCTAGCGGGAGGGCCAGAGACCCAGTACTTC
>TRBV6-5|TRBJ1-5|few|NA
CASSYSGAANQPQHF
TGTGCCAGCAGTTACTCAGGGGCAGCCAATCAGCCCCAGCATTTT
>TRBV2|TRBJ2-1|NA|TRBD2
CASSELAGGPQFF
TGTGCCAGCAGTGAGCTAGCGGGAGGGCCCCAGTTCTTC
>TRBV5-4|TRBJ2-3|NA|NA
CASSLAGDTQYF
TGTGCCAGCAGCTTGGCAGGAGATACGCAGTATTTT
>TRBV9|TRBJ2-4|NA|NA
CASSTDTGYIQYF
TGTGCCAGCAGCACAGACACAGGGTACATTCAGTACTTC
>TRBV5-4|TRBJ2-5|NA|TRBD2
CASSFVAGPQETQYF
TGTGCCAGCAGCTTTGTAGCGGGGCCCCAAGAGACCCAGTACTTC
>TRBV7-9|TRBJ1-4|few|NA
CASSLRKNPNEKLFF
TGTGCCAGCAGCTTGAGGAAGAATCCGAATGAAAAACTGTTTTTT
>TRBV28|TRBJ2-5|NA|TRBD2
CASSLPPAGLAGGLRETQYF
TGTGCCAGCAGTTTACCCCCCGCTGGACTAGCGGGAGGGCTCAGGGAGACCCAGTACTTC
>TRBV12-1|TRBJ1-3|NA|NA
CASSPIGQGEDPGNTIYF
TGTGCCAGCAGCCCAATAGGACAGGGAGAGGATCCTGGAAACACCATATATTTT
>TRBV5-6|TRBJ2-3|NA|TRBD2
CASSVRDYIFTDTQYF
TGTGCCAGCAGCGTCCGGGACTATATTTTCACAGATACGCAGTATTTT
>TRBV5-4|TRBJ2-3|few|TRBD2
CASSFSGSETDTQYF
TGTGCCAGCAGCTTTAGCGGGAGTGAAACAGATACGCAGTATTTT
>TRBV12-5|TRBJ2-1|NA|TRBD2
CASGLGTSGKGRSSYNEQFF
TGTGCTAGTGGTCTCGGGACTAGCGGGAAAGGGCGGAGTTCCTACAATGAGCAGTTCTTC
>TRBV28|TRBJ2-2|NA|TRBD1
CASSLSQGAGTGELFF
TGTGCCAGCAGTTTATCTCAGGGGGCCGGGACCGGGGAGCTGTTTTTT
>TRBV7-2|TRBJ1-1|NA|TRBD1
CASSQTGSGTEAFF
TGTGCCAGCAGCCAGACAGGGTCGGGCACTGAAGCTTTCTTT
>TRBV4-3|TRBJ2-1|NA|NA
CASSQTSLNSEQFF
TGCGCCAGCAGCCAGACTAGTCTAAATAGTGAGCAGTTCTTC
>TRBV6-5|TRBJ2-7|few|NA
CASSSSDEQYF
TGTGCCAGCAGTTCCTCCGACGAGCAGTACTTC
>TRBV2|TRBJ2-3|NA|TRBD2
CASSALAGGVDTQYF
TGTGCCAGCAGTGCCCTGGCGGGAGGGGTAGATACGCAGTATTTT
>TRBV6-1|TRBJ2-5|NA|NA
CASSQGQGETQYF
TGTGCCAGCAGTCAGGGACAAGGAGAGACCCAGTACTTC
>TRBV27|TRBJ2-7|NA|TRBD1
CASSLRPGQGASEQYF
TGTGCCAGCAGCTTACGACCGGGACAGGGGGCTAGCGAGCAGTACTTC